Given below is one T cell receptor (beta chain) in context. The CDR3 spans 12 residues. CDR1 is WNHNN and CDR2 is SYGVQD in the germline V gene (reference sequence). Method: immunoSEQ multiplex PCR; TCRdb's copy keeps in-frame clones and lacks some. The table has 740,000 or so clones, about 80% seen once. The data originate from a study of shared clonotypes between healthy human individuals. Sequencing was performed on memory CD4+ T cells sorted from blood. Subset of the sample: CD45RA-negative fraction. This sequence originates from a woman in her twenties or thirties in good health. The V gene is TRBV10-1, the J gene TRBJ1-1; D might be TRBD1 (5 bases). CDR3 loop: CDKQQQGTEAFF. The CDR3 DNA sequence: TGCGACAAACAGCAGCAGGGTACTGAAGCTTTCTTT.